The source of this T cell receptor (beta chain) is a study of cytomegalovirus exposure and HLA in healthy donors (dated by TCRdb to the late 2010s). With respect to the entire study: In an earlier analysis of approximately 500 of the donors, roughly 300 Gb of sequence data and approximately 120 million unique TCR beta sequences from roughly 190 million T cells were reported. About 330 gigabases of sequencing data and 91 million or so unique TCR sequences made up an early release that covered several hundred HLA-typed donors. Among the roughly 400 genotyped donors, around 81% belonged to the genetic ancestry cluster associated with self-reported Caucasian donors. The study was designed to test whether signatures of past pathogen exposure could be identified by cataloging public T cell receptors. The study profiled the T cell repertoires of under 700 subjects by immunosequencing and related them to cytomegalovirus serostatus. In addition to the first cohort of roughly 700 subjects, a separate validation cohort of 120 different subjects was used. The study combined high-throughput TCR immunosequencing, statistical association of individual TCRs with disease status, and machine learning to predict cytomegalovirus infection status. A later analysis re-analyzed previously published TCR beta repertoires from 500 to 700 donors and added high-resolution HLA genotyping to study TCR occurrence patterns. Rather than drawing on any new phenotypic data, the later analysis identified candidate immune exposures from TCR beta sequences and the way those sequences occurred across donors. In an earlier analysis of 587 of the donors, high-throughput TCR beta sequencing was used to judge whether each TCR beta V gene segment behaved as functional or pseudogenic. Donor age, sex, ethnicity and CMV serostatus were compiled alongside the repertoire data. Genome-wide SNP genotypes for about 65% of the 666 donors were used in a later genetic analysis, which treated that subset as a discovery cohort. All discovery cohort repertoires had been generated on a single sequencing platform. HLA typing included class I and class II loci at four-digit resolution. Typing coverage varied by locus: roughly 620-640 donors for A, B, C, DRB1 and DQB1; approximately 500 for DQA1; more than 600 for DPA1; around 450 for DPB1. Five DR-DQ haplotypes were handled as single units for association and clustering because linkage in the cohort was strong. Among 300 to 500 genotyped donors of the cohort, an average of approximately 200,000 unique TCR beta nucleotide sequences was sequenced per donor, of which about 19% were non-productive. Results the study describes overall, beyond this receptor: Roughly uniform sequencing depth across donors was assumed in presence/absence analyses, although this assumption may not hold. At a false discovery rate of 0.05, a later analysis linked about 16,000 TCR beta sequences to specific HLA alleles. Compared with equally common non-associated chains, HLA-associated TCR beta chains in a later analysis were more clonally expanded and had lower generation probabilities. The classifier was reported to diagnose cytomegalovirus status with high specificity and sensitivity in both the original cohort and the validation cohort. In a later analysis, several top co-occurrence clusters were reported to appear linked to parvovirus B19, influenza, CMV and Epstein-Barr virus. For the cohort, immune exposure information was limited to CMV serostatus. Because counts were too low, seventeen rarely observed V segments, including chromosome 9 orphons, were excluded from the earlier analysis of around 590 of the donors. The study listed 164 TCR beta chains as associated with cytomegalovirus. Three of the identified cytomegalovirus-associated TCR beta chains were confirmed in vitro to be specific for cytomegalovirus antigens. A later analysis found that TCR association rates varied across HLA loci, with DRB1 alleles showing the most associated TCRs and HLA-C alleles the fewest. HLA typing was unavailable for some donors at each locus, so association tests used only the typed subset. Correlated functional status among segregating V segments might be attributable to linkage disequilibrium, but an unknown experimental factor could not be ruled out. Only TCR beta chains were sequenced in this cohort, and the absence of alpha or paired-chain data limited detectable features. The authors suggested that the approach could potentially be generalized to other disease states and immunological phenotypes. Broadly in line with IMGT annotations, most TCR beta V segments showed up in productive rearrangements about 87% or about 30% of the time in an earlier analysis of several hundred of the donors. A further reported finding was that TCR beta sequences accurately predicted the HLA-A and HLA-B alleles for most subjects in the first cohort. Some IMGT-functional V segments, including TRBV6-2 and TRBV6-3, could not be distinguished by the 87-base-pair reads and were therefore excluded. In a later analysis, most CMV-associated TCR beta chains were found to appear HLA-restricted, with HLA associations seemingly driven largely by CMV exposure. Most TCR sequences were seen in very few donors, while some public TCRs were found in many individuals. The sequencing pipeline was judged likely to have produced a cluster of highly shared sequence variants as a technical artifact. In a later genetic analysis, fewer N-insertions in productive TCRs were reported among donors in an Asian-associated ancestry cluster than the roughly 700-donor mean. A later genetic analysis associated a missense DCLRE1C variant with V-gene and J-gene trimming of TCR beta chains, and an independent cohort replicated the association. When HLA alleles, especially DR and DQ, strongly co-occurred, attributing TCR associations to individual alleles was difficult.

On this clone: Its antigen is unknown. No much larger clone exists at a distance of one base, and base qualities are not known.

CDR1 and CDR2, looked up from the germline V gene, are MNHEY and SVGAGI. From its cysteine to its phenylalanine, the CDR3 spans 14 amino acids. The DNA shown is the 42-base CDR3, in frame from base 1. The germline V end is reduced by 2 bases and the J end by 2 bases; junction bases left unmatched: 3. The cohort was made up of roughly 670 healthy bone marrow donors. Cohort members were all nominally healthy when sampled, although unrecorded immune exposures were likely present. The donor was CMV seronegative and belonged to the group of 352 seronegative cohort members. A peripheral blood sample was provided by each donor, and peripheral blood mononuclear cells were used for TCR beta sequencing. The Qiagen DNeasy Blood Extraction Kit was used to extract genomic DNA from the blood cell samples. The method behind the library was the immunoSEQ multiplex PCR assay. For the multiplex PCR, a mixture combining 60 forward primers for TCR Vbeta segments and 13 reverse primers for TCR Jbeta segments was used. The CDR3 region of rearranged TCR beta genes was amplified from genomic DNA by a multiplex PCR assay. On the Illumina HiSeq System, the amplified TCR beta libraries were sequenced as 87-base-pair reads. Per the authors' processing: Across the roughly 670 repertoires, a later analysis counted around 80 million unique TCR beta chains, 9.5 million to 13 million of which were shared by at least two donors. To remove PCR and sequencing errors, raw reads were error-corrected and collapsed into unique sequences using a nearest-neighbor algorithm that merged closely related sequences. V, D and J gene segments were assigned by aligning CDR3 sequences to IMGT reference sequences. For a sequence to be retained, a match of at least six nucleotides was required to both a V gene segment and a J gene segment. Rearrangements were called productive when the CDR3 lacked stop codons and stayed in frame with V and J; all others were non-productive. Following IMGT convention, CDR3 was defined as the stretch from the second conserved V-encoded cysteine to the conserved J-encoded phenylalanine. Sequences without an unambiguous match to a single V gene segment were excluded from the earlier analysis of several hundred of the donors. In an earlier analysis of some 590 of the donors, V segments were called functional above 56.7% productive rearrangements and were called segregating when the between-donor standard deviation exceeded 5%. A statistical classification framework was developed to diagnose cytomegalovirus status using the catalog of TCR beta chain sequences. In a later analysis, TCR nucleotide sequences were compared against IMGT/GENE-DB human TR gene sequences so that V and J genes could be assigned. A later analysis assigned CDR3 sequences and most-parsimonious VDJ recombination scenarios with the TCRdist pipeline. In a later analysis, every TCR beta chain was defined by the combination of its CDR3 amino acid sequence and its V-gene family, and reads without a unique V-gene family were dropped. A later analysis removed 550 to 650 highly shared, low-generation-probability nucleotide sequences to deal with suspected cross-contamination and a sequencing artifact. For each public chain, a later analysis derived a clonal expansion index from normalized ranks of inferred template counts within each repertoire. Generation probabilities in a later analysis came from a VDJ recombination model fitted to out-of-frame rearrangements, and those results were checked against IGoR. In a later analysis, TCR-TCR, TCR-HLA and TCR-CMV co-occurrence was scored with hypergeometric tests, and a repertoire-size bias correction was applied to TCR pairs. To estimate false discovery rates, a later analysis permuted the HLA or CMV assignments 20 times. A later analysis grouped co-occurring TCRs with DBSCAN, adding TCRdist sequence similarity when clustering within HLA-allele-positive subsets. Co-occurrence clustering excluded repertoires with fewer than 30,000 or more than 120,000 public chains, plus five with anomalous nucleotide sharing. What TCRdb holds here is the immuneACCESS table cut down to in-frame rearrangements. Part of the clones is not present; checked against another copy, under half of the missing clones reflect an unresolved V gene, and the others are unexplained. V and J calls and clone size are given by that table; D and trimming were obtained from the DNA. The sample table lists some 160,000 clones, approximately 80% of them with a count of one. The biggest ten clones account for 1.4% of the sample.

The chain is made from TRBV6-5 and TRBJ2-7, and 7 junction bases match TRBD1. This clonotype was sampled from a male donor in good health and CMV-seronegative. The sample consisted of PBMCs. The bases are TGTGCCAGCAGTTACGGCAGGGGGACCTACGAGCAGTACTTC. Its protein reads: CASSYGRGTYEQYF.